There are a few counts of the clone carrying this T cell receptor (beta chain). These data are taken from a study of blood T cell repertoires in COVID-19. Using immunoSEQ multiplex PCR, the repertoire was profiled, and TCRdb retains in-frame clones only, with some absent. The sample shows approximately 230,000 clones, about 80% of them seen only once. The CDR3 totals 12 residues. V shed 5 bases and J shed 4 bases, with 9 bases lying between them. From germline, CDR1 is SGHAT and CDR2 FQDESV (reference sequence). This sequence was found in an elderly man with acute or convalescent COVID-19. This chain links TRBV11-1 with TRBJ2-7, with a tentative D call TRBD1 (6 bases). Sequenced sample: peripheral blood. The CDR3 nucleotides are TGTGCCAGCAGCGAACAGGGATACGAGCAGTACTTC. This sequence encodes CASSEQGYEQYF.